The present T cell receptor beta chain was sequenced within a study of T cells after posttransplantation cyclophosphamide. Germline CDR1 and CDR2: SGHNT and YYREEE (reference sequence). CDR3 length: 15 residues. V lost 0 bases to trimming and J lost 2 bases, with 10 bases between them. A marrow graft followed busulfan-fludarabine conditioning, with cyclophosphamide on days +3 and +4. In its sample, this clone was seen many times. What it recognizes is unknown. The repertoire was sequenced with immunoSEQ multiplex PCR; TCRdb's copy has only in-frame clones and lacks some. Altogether under 15,000 clones were found in the sample, and no singletons occur. General study findings and limits: Blood and skin or GI T cell repertoires showed limited TRB overlap. Recipient CMV seropositivity and CMV reactivation strongly tracked TRB clonality. Later post-transplant blood repertoires were often dominated by donor CD8+ memory clones.

Sequencing was performed on PBMCs, taken after allogeneic stem cell transplant with posttransplant cyclophosphamide. This receptor was obtained from a female patient in her 40s who received an allogeneic stem cell transplant from a related donor, was CMV-positive, and had acute GVHD only. These T cells may partly come from the graft donor. The chain carries TRBV5-4 and TRBJ2-3; no reliable D call. The DNA for the CDR3 is TGTGCCAGCAGCTTGGACCAGGTGAACACAGATACGCAGTATTTT. Translating it yields CASSLDQVNTDTQYF. The full variable domain, completed using reference TRBV5-4 and TRBJ2-3, is ETGVTQSPTHLIKTRGQQVTLRCSSQSGHNTVSWYQQALGQGPQFIFQYYREEENGRGNFPPRFSGLQFPNYSSELNVNALELDDSALYLCASSLDQVNTDTQYFGPGTRLTVL.